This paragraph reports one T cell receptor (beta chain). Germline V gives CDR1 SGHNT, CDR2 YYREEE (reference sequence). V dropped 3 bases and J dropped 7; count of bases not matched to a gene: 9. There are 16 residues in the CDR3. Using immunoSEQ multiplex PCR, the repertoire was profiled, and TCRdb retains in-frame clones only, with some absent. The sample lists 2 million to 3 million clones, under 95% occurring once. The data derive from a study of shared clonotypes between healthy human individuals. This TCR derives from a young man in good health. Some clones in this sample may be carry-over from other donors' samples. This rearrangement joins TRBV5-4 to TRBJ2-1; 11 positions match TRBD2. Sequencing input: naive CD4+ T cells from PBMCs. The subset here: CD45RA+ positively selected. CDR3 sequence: CASSSGTSGHANEQFF. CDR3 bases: TGTGCCAGCAGCTCCGGGACTAGCGGTCACGCGAATGAGCAGTTCTTC.